Listed below are T cell receptor beta chains from one sample, sequenced in a study of blood T cell repertoires in COVID-19. Some clones are missing from TCRdb's copy, which holds only in-frame ones; the method was immunoSEQ multiplex PCR. The sample includes 65,000 to 70,000 clones, 70% to 90% of them seen just once. Material for sequencing was peripheral blood. The receptors shown here come from a man aged 35 to 55 with COVID-19, enrolled during active disease. Both conserved end residues are part of each CDR3. The D gene is left open where the match is weak. Only some rows state a clone size, as once, few, many or a class for expanded clones.

clone size,D gene,V gene,J gene,CDR3 DNA,CDR3 protein
-,-,TRBV4-1,TRBJ1-2,TGCGCCAGCAGCCAAGTTTATTCTGTTGGCTACACCTTC,CASSQVYSVGYTF
-,TRBD1,TRBV30,TRBJ1-5,TGTGCCTGGAGTAATAAAGGGGGCCCTCAGCCCCAGCATTTT,CAWSNKGGPQPQHF
-,-,TRBV24-1,TRBJ1-1,TGTGCCACCAGTGGAGGGGGAATAGAAGCTTTCTTT,CATSGGGIEAFF
-,TRBD2,TRBV11-2,TRBJ2-3,TGTGCCAGCAGCTTAGTACTAGCGGGGGCGCCGACAGATACGCAGTATTTT,CASSLVLAGAPTDTQYF
-,TRBD1,TRBV10-3,TRBJ2-2,TGTGCCATCAGTGCGACAGGGGAGAACACCGGGGAGCTGTTTTTT,CAISATGENTGELFF
-,-,TRBV6-6,TRBJ1-3,TGTGCCAGCAGGCGAGGGGGGGCTGGAAACACCATATATTTT,CASRRGGAGNTIYF
-,-,TRBV29-1,TRBJ1-2,TGCAGCGTTGCGAGGGATGCGGGGGAGGGCTACACCTTC,CSVARDAGEGYTF
-,-,TRBV19,TRBJ1-3,TGTGCCACCGCGTACTCTGGAAACACCATATATTTT,CATAYSGNTIYF
-,-,TRBV7-2,TRBJ1-1,TGTGCCAGCAGCTTAGTAAATTTGGGACAACCTGAAGCTTTCTTT,CASSLVNLGQPEAFF
-,TRBD2,TRBV6-2/TRBV6-3,TRBJ2-1,TGTGCCAGCAGTTACTCGCGGACTAGCGGGGGGAATCCTACCTACAATGAGCAGTTCTTC,CASSYSRTSGGNPTYNEQFF
-,-,TRBV6-2/TRBV6-3,TRBJ1-6,TGTGCCAGCAGTAAAAGGGAGAGCTCCTATAATTCACCCCTCCACTTT,CASSKRESSYNSPLHF
-,-,TRBV6-1,TRBJ2-5,TGTGCCAGCAGTGAAGTTGGGGGGGGCCTACTCGGAGGTGAGACCCAGTACTTC,CASSEVGGGLLGGETQYF
-,-,TRBV28,TRBJ2-7,TGTGCCAGCAACGGGGACTACGAGCAGTACTTC,CASNGDYEQYF
-,-,TRBV5-4,TRBJ2-2,TGTGCCAGCAGCTTGGCACAGGCGAACACCGGGGAGCTGTTTTTT,CASSLAQANTGELFF
once,-,TRBV7-2,TRBJ2-7,TGTGCCAGCAGGGGGGGGCGCTCCTACGAGCAGTACTTC,CASRGGRSYEQYF
-,TRBD1,TRBV11-1,TRBJ1-6,TGTGCCAGCAGCTTAGAAGGGACAGGGGGAAATTCACCCCTCCACTTT,CASSLEGTGGNSPLHF
-,TRBD1,TRBV29-1,TRBJ2-3,TGCAGCGTTGAACAGGGGGCAATGGGAGATACGCAGTATTTT,CSVEQGAMGDTQYF
-,-,TRBV3-1/TRBV3-2,TRBJ2-5,TGTGCCAGCAGCCAAGACCCCTTAACTAGGGAGACCCAGTACTTC,CASSQDPLTRETQYF
-,-,TRBV28,TRBJ1-4,TGTGCCAGCAGTTTATATTTCCCCGGGGTCCGGGCGAATGAAAAACTGTTTTTT,CASSLYFPGVRANEKLFF
few,-,TRBV27,TRBJ2-2,TGTGCCAGCTACCCAGACTGGAACACCGGGGAGCTGTTTTTT,CASYPDWNTGELFF
-,TRBD1,TRBV2,TRBJ1-6,TGTGCCAGCAGCGAACAAGTCGGGACAGATCATAATTCACCCCTCCACTTT,CASSEQVGTDHNSPLHF
-,-,TRBV27,TRBJ2-7,TGTGCCAGCAGTCCTCGGGGGATCGAGCAGTACTTC,CASSPRGIEQYF
-,-,TRBV19,TRBJ2-6,TGTGCCAGTAGCCCTCAGGGGGCCAACGTCCTGACTTTC,CASSPQGANVLTF
-,-,TRBV20-1,TRBJ1-5,TGCAGTGCTAGTCTGGGGCCGGGCAATCAGCCCCAGCATTTT,CSASLGPGNQPQHF
-,-,TRBV5-1,TRBJ1-2,TGCGCCAGCAGCTTGGAATATTCACAGGGCTTTGGCTACACCTTC,CASSLEYSQGFGYTF
-,-,TRBV10-1,TRBJ2-1,TGCGCCACCAGAGGGGGGGTTAGGGTCAACGATGAGCAGTTCTTC,CATRGGVRVNDEQFF
-,TRBD1,TRBV30,TRBJ1-5,TGTGCCTGCTGGGACAGGTCAGGGCAGCCCCAGCATTTT,CACWDRSGQPQHF
-,-,TRBV3-1/TRBV3-2,TRBJ2-5,TGTGCCAGCAGCCAAGATCTAGCCGGGAAGACCCAGTACTTC,CASSQDLAGKTQYF
-,-,TRBV25-1,TRBJ1-5,TGTGCCAGCAGGGGTAGCCGCAATCAGCCCCAGCATTTT,CASRGSRNQPQHF
-,TRBD1,TRBV5-4,TRBJ1-2,TGTGCCAGCAGCGGGGACAGGAACTATGGCTACACCTTC,CASSGDRNYGYTF
-,-,TRBV5-4,TRBJ1-2,TGTGCCAGCAGCTTCCCCGGGGTCTATGGCTACACCTTC,CASSFPGVYGYTF
-,TRBD1,TRBV6-5,TRBJ2-1,TGTGCCAGCAGTCAGACAGGGGTCCGGTTCTTC,CASSQTGVRFF
few,-,TRBV5-1,TRBJ1-1,TGCGCCAGCAGCTTCGCCGGGTCAGAGAACACTGAAGCTTTCTTT,CASSFAGSENTEAFF
-,TRBD1,TRBV19,TRBJ2-1,TGTGCCAGTAGTACGACTCGGACAGGGATCTACAATGAGCAGTTCTTC,CASSTTRTGIYNEQFF
-,-,TRBV7-9,TRBJ1-2,TGTGCCAGCAGCTTAGGAGCGTCGGGGGGCGACTATGGCTACACCTTC,CASSLGASGGDYGYTF
-,-,TRBV23-1,TRBJ1-1,TGCGCCAGCTCCAGGGGCAACACTGAAGCTTTCTTT,CASSRGNTEAFF
-,TRBD1,TRBV19,TRBJ1-5,TGTGCCAGTAGTATGTCAGGGGGCGCGTTCCAGCCCCAGCATTTT,CASSMSGGAFQPQHF
-,-,TRBV6-4,TRBJ1-1,TGTGCCAGCAGGGGGGGGGCGGCAAACACTGAAGCTTTCTTT,CASRGGAANTEAFF
few,TRBD1,TRBV7-9,TRBJ2-7,TGTGCCAGCAGCCTTGACAGGAGCCAGACAGGGGAGCAGTACTTC,CASSLDRSQTGEQYF
few,-,TRBV28,TRBJ1-2,TGTGCCAGCAGTTGGGGGCGGAATGGCTACACCTTC,CASSWGRNGYTF
-,TRBD2,TRBV11-1,TRBJ2-3,TGTGCCTCCGGACTAGCGGGGGGGAAAGATACGCAGTATTTT,CASGLAGGKDTQYF
-,TRBD1,TRBV11-2,TRBJ2-4,TGTGCCAGCAGCCCCCGGGACAGGGGGGTAGCCAAAAACATTCAGTACTTC,CASSPRDRGVAKNIQYF
-,TRBD1,TRBV10-3,TRBJ1-1,TGTGCCAGCATGACTACAGGGGAGAACACTGAAGCTTTCTTT,CASMTTGENTEAFF
once,-,TRBV7-9,TRBJ2-7,TGTGCCAGCAGCTTAGAAGAGGGAGATACCTACGAGCAGTACTTC,CASSLEEGDTYEQYF
-,-,TRBV7-3,TRBJ2-2,TGTGCCAGCAGCTCCCGGCAAGGGGCGGACACCGGGGAGCTGTTTTTT,CASSSRQGADTGELFF
once,-,TRBV7-2,TRBJ1-6,TGTGCCAGCAGCTTCCCATATTCACCCCTCCACTTT,CASSFPYSPLHF
-,TRBD1,TRBV29-1,TRBJ1-6,TGCAGCGTTGTGGTGACAGGGGGTTCACCCCTCCACTTT,CSVVVTGGSPLHF
-,-,TRBV6-2/TRBV6-3,TRBJ1-2,TGTGCCAGCAGCCAACGCCTCCCGGATGGCTACACCTTC,CASSQRLPDGYTF
-,TRBD2,TRBV10-1,TRBJ2-5,TGCGCCAGCAGTGGAGATAGCGGGGTTTCAGGTGAAGAGACCCAGTACTTC,CASSGDSGVSGEETQYF